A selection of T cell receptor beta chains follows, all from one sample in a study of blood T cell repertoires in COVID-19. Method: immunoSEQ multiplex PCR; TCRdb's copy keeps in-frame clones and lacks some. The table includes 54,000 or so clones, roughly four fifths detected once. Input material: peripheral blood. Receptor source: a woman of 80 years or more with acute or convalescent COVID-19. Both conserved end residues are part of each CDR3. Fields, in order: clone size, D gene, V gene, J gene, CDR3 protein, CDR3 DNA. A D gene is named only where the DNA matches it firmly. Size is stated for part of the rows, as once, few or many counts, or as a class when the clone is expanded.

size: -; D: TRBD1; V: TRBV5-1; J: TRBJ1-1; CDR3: CASSRDRAATEAFF; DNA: TGCGCCAGCAGTCGTGACAGGGCGGCCACTGAAGCTTTCTTT
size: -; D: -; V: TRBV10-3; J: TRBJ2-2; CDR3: CATKGVSAVTGELFF; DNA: TGTGCCACCAAAGGGGTCTCGGCGGTTACCGGGGAGCTGTTTTTT
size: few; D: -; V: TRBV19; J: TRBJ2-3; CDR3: CASSIQGSDTQYF; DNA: TGTGCCAGTAGTATCCAGGGGTCAGATACGCAGTATTTT
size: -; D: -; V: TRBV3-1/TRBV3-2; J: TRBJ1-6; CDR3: CASSHHGVYNSPLHF; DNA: TGTGCCAGCAGCCACCACGGGGTTTATAATTCACCCCTCCACTTT
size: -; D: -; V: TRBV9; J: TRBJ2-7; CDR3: CASSVGGDGYYEQYF; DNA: TGTGCCAGCAGCGTAGGGGGGGACGGTTACTACGAGCAGTACTTC
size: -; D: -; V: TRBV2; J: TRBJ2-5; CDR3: CASRAQETQYF; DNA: TGTGCCAGCAGAGCTCAAGAGACCCAGTACTTC
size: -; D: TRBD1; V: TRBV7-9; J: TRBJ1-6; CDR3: CASSLVGQGRGNSPLHF; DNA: TGTGCCAGCAGCTTAGTGGGACAGGGCCGGGGTAATTCACCCCTCCACTTT
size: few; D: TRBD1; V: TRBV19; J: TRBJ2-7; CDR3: CASSIATGGLYEQYF; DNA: TGTGCCAGTAGTATAGCGACAGGGGGTCTGTACGAGCAGTACTTC
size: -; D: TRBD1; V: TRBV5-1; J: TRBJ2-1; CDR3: CASSQQGPIGEQFF; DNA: TGCGCCAGCAGCCAACAGGGGCCCATAGGTGAGCAGTTCTTC
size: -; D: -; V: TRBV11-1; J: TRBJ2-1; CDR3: CASEDRNSYNEQFF; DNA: TGTGCCAGCGAAGACAGGAATTCCTACAATGAGCAGTTCTTC
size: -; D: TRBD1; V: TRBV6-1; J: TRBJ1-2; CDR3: CASSEYRGVSNYGYTF; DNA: TGTGCCAGCAGTGAATACAGGGGAGTCAGTAACTATGGCTACACCTTC
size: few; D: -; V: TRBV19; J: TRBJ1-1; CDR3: CASSREQANTEAFF; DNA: TGTGCCAGTAGTAGGGAACAGGCAAACACTGAAGCTTTCTTT
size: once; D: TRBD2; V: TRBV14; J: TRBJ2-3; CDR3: CASSLAGGRFADTQYF; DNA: TGTGCCAGCAGCCTGGCCGGGGGGAGGTTTGCAGATACGCAGTATTTT
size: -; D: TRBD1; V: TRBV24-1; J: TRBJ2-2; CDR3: CATSDTRQGTTGELFF; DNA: TGTGCCACCAGTGATACTCGACAGGGTACCACCGGGGAGCTGTTTTTT
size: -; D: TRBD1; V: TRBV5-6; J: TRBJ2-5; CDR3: CASSPGQGIQETQYF; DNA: TGTGCCAGCAGCCCTGGACAGGGAATTCAAGAGACCCAGTACTTC
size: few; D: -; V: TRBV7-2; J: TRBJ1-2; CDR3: CASSLGTGANYGYTF; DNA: TGTGCCAGCAGCTTAGGTACAGGAGCTAACTATGGCTACACCTTC
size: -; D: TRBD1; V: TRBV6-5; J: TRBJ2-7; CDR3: CASRWTGGAYEQYF; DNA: TGTGCCAGCAGATGGACAGGGGGGGCCTACGAGCAGTACTTC
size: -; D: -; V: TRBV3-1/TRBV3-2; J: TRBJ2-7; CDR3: CASSQVHSFEQYF; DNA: TGTGCCAGCAGCCAAGTCCATAGCTTCGAGCAGTACTTC
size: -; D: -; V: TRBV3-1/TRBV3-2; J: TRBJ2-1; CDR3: CASSQQRKAGNEQFF; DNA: TGTGCCAGCAGCCAACAGCGGAAAGCCGGAAATGAGCAGTTCTTC
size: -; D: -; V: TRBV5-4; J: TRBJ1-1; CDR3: CASSLVGGAEAFF; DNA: TGTGCCAGCAGCTTGGTGGGAGGAGCTGAAGCTTTCTTT
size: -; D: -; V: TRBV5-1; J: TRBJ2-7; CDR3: CASSLEGQTFYEQYF; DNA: TGCGCCAGCAGCTTGGAAGGACAGACCTTCTACGAGCAGTACTTC
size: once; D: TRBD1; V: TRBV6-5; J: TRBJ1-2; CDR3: CASTQGARGYTF; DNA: TGTGCCAGCACCCAGGGGGCTCGCGGCTACACCTTC
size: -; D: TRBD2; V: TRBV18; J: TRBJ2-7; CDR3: CASSPPGLAAEQYF; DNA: TGTGCCAGCTCACCACCGGGACTAGCCGCCGAGCAGTACTTC
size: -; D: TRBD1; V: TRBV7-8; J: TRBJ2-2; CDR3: CASQKPGQMFSGELFF; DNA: TGTGCCAGCCAAAAGCCGGGACAGATGTTTTCCGGGGAGCTGTTTTTT
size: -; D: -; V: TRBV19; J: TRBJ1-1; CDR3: CASSITAGNTEAFF; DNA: TGTGCCAGTAGTATAACGGCGGGAAACACTGAAGCTTTCTTT
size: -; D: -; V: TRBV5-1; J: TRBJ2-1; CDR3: CASSPFEPDSYNEQFF; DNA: TGCGCCAGCAGCCCTTTCGAACCTGACAGCTACAATGAGCAGTTCTTC
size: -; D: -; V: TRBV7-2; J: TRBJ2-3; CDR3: CASSSLPDTQYF; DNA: TGTGCCAGCAGCTCCCTCCCAGATACGCAGTATTTT
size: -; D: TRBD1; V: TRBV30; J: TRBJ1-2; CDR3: CAWSAGGAGGYTF; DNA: TGTGCCTGGAGTGCAGGGGGCGCCGGGGGCTACACCTTC
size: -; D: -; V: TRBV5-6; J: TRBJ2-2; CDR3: CASSSLNRTANTGELFF; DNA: TGTGCCAGCAGCTCCCTTAACCGGACAGCGAACACCGGGGAGCTGTTTTTT